Listed here are 15 T cell receptor beta chains from one sample, sequenced in a study of blood T cell repertoires in COVID-19. Sequencing was performed with immunoSEQ multiplex PCR; in TCRdb, only in-frame clones are kept and a portion is missing. Of roughly 500,000 clones in the sample, 70% to 90% were seen once. The sequenced material came from PBMCs or T cells enriched from blood (not recorded which). The receptors originated from a woman aged 40 to 50 who had recovered from COVID-19.

V is TRBV5-4 and J is TRBJ2-7; D may be TRBD2 (5 bases). Germline V lookup: CDR1 SGHNT, CDR2 YYREEE (reference sequence). CDR3 size: 15 residues. V was cut by 4 bases and J by 1 base, with 15 bases left in between. The CDR3 DNA is TGTGCCAGCAGCCGAGGTCCCGGGGAATCCTACGAGCAGTACTTC. Its protein product is CASSRGPGESYEQYF.

The chain is built from TRBV3-1 (or the pseudogene TRBV3-2) and TRBJ1-2; TRBD1 matches at 8 bases. V shed 5 bases, J shed 7 bases, and the junction held 3 bases outside the gene matches. The germline gives CDR1 LGHDT, CDR2 YNNKEL (reference sequence). CDR3 length: 12 amino acids. The CDR3 loop is CASSVGQGGYTF. The CDR3 DNA follows: TGTGCCAGCAGCGTCGGACAGGGTGGCTACACCTTC.

CDR3 loop: CASSPPDGYGYTF. CDR3 DNA sequence: TGTGCCAGCAGCCCGCCAGATGGCTATGGCTACACCTTC. This sequence joins TRBV14 and TRBJ1-2; D uncertain. This CDR3 region has 13 residues. Germline CDR1 reads SGHDN; CDR2 reads FVKESK. The V end was cut by 4 bases, the J end by 4 bases, with 10 bases between.

This chain links TRBV14 with TRBJ1-2, with D hard to call. Germline values: CDR1 SGHDN, CDR2 FVKESK. The CDR3 contains 13 residues. Trimming removed 2 bases from V and 8 bases from J, with 12 bases in between. The CDR3 loop reads CASSQIPTSGYTF. The CDR3 nucleotides are TGTGCCAGCAGCCAAATTCCTACTTCGGGCTACACCTTC.

There are a few counts of this clone. The rearrangement links TRBV10-1 to TRBJ2-1; TRBD2 might be the D (7 bases). The CDR3 covers 13 residues. Germline CDR1 reads WNHNN; CDR2 reads SYGVQD (reference sequence). With 3 bases removed from V and 9 bases from J, the gap between germline ends came to 12 bases. CDR3 DNA sequence: TGCGCCAGCAGTGAAGGGGGGGGCAGTGAGCAGTTCTTC. Residues: CASSEGGGSEQFF.

The V gene is TRBV3-1 (or the pseudogene TRBV3-2), the J gene TRBJ1-3; tentative D call: TRBD1 (5 bases). Per the germline V gene, CDR1 is LGHDT and CDR2 is YNNKEL (reference sequence). Between the trimmed V and J ends, which lost 8 bases and 0 bases, there was a span of 17 bases. CDR3 length: 16 amino acids. In nucleotides, the CDR3 is TGTGCCAGCGCAGCGGGGGGTGGGGGCTCTGGAAACACCATATATTTT. It is translated as CASAAGGGGSGNTIYF.

In nucleotides, the CDR3 is TGTGCCAGTAGCATACCGGGAGGCCAATATGGCTACACCTTC. Encoded protein: CASSIPGGQYGYTF. The chain couples TRBV19 to TRBJ1-2; no firm D call. Trimming cost V 6 bases and J 5 bases, with 16 bases left between them. In germline, CDR1 is LNHDA, CDR2 SQIVND (reference sequence). There are 14 residues in the CDR3. The full variable domain, completed using reference TRBV19 and TRBJ1-2, is DGGITQSPKYLFRKEGQNVTLSCEQNLNHDAMYWYRQDPGQGLRLIYYSQIVNDFQKGDIAEGYSVSREKKESFPLTVTSAQKNPTAFYLCASSIPGGQYGYTFGSGTRLTVV.

This clone came up once. V usage is TRBV30 and J usage is TRBJ1-2; 8 bases agree with TRBD1. V trimming: 2 bases; J trimming: 9 bases; junction bases outside the gene matches: 2. CDR3 length: 11 amino acids. Germline CDR1 reads GTSNPN; CDR2 reads SVGIG (reference sequence). Here the CDR3 reads CAWSQGASYTF. DNA of the CDR3: TGTGCCTGGAGTCAGGGGGCTAGCTACACCTTC.

The chain employs TRBV28 and TRBJ2-4; 14 bases map to TRBD2. This CDR3 has 19 amino acids. Germline assignment: CDR1 MDHEN and CDR2 SYDVKM. V lost 5 bases, J lost 3 bases, and 12 bases stayed unmatched. The CDR3 nucleotides read TGTGCCAGCAGTACTATCAGACTAGCGGGAGGGTCCTACAAAAACATTCAGTACTTC. Protein: CASSTIRLAGGSYKNIQYF.

The chain recombines TRBV19 with TRBJ1-5; perhaps TRBD1 as D (5 bases). V was clipped by 7 bases and J by 3 bases, with 10 bases between them. CDR1 is LNHDA, CDR2 SQIVND, per germline (reference sequence). The CDR3 has 13 amino acids. The CDR3 bases are TGTGCCAGTACCGGACAAACCAATCAGCCCCAGCATTTT. It specifies CASTGQTNQPQHF.

The chain couples TRBV14 to TRBJ2-1, with 8 bases lining up with TRBD2. The CDR3 has 17 amino acids. From germline, CDR1 is SGHDN and CDR2 FVKESK. V shed 2 bases, J shed 8 bases, and the junction held 14 bases outside the gene matches. CDR3 residues: CASSQLRAGGFVYEQFF. The CDR3 DNA follows: TGTGCCAGCAGCCAACTGCGGGCGGGAGGATTTGTGTATGAGCAGTTCTTC.

V and J are TRBV5-1 and TRBJ2-1; 9 nucleotides match TRBD1. This CDR3 has 15 amino acids. The germline V gene has CDR1 SGHRS and CDR2 YFSETQ. With 4 bases clipped from V and 6 bases from J, the junction kept 8 bases outside the gene matches. The CDR3 coding sequence is TGCGCCAGCAGCCCTTCTGGGACAGGGATCAATGAGCAGTTCTTC. This translates into CASSPSGTGINEQFF.

V usage is TRBV6-2 or TRBV6-3 and J usage is TRBJ2-2, with TRBD2 identical over 13 bases. This CDR3 is 18 amino acids long. The germline CDR1 and CDR2 sequences are MNHEY and SVGEGT. Trimming removed 2 bases from V and 4 bases from J; junction bases left unmatched: 7. CDR3 coding DNA: TGTGCCAGCAGTTACACGGGACTAGCGGGAACTATCACCGGGGAGCTGTTTTTT. Its translation: CASSYTGLAGTITGELFF.

The chain combines TRBV24-1 with TRBJ1-2; 9 nucleotides match TRBD1. Germline V gene data show CDR1 as KGHDR and CDR2 as SFDVKD. Trimming cost V 4 bases and J 8 bases; bases outside gene matches: 4. The CDR3 is made up of 13 amino acids. The CDR3 bases are TGTGCCACCAGTGAGGGACAGGGCGGCGGCTACACCTTC. Translated: CATSEGQGGGYTF.

The gene calls are TRBV7-2 and TRBJ1-5, with a weak D call TRBD1 (6 bases). Germline V CDR1 and CDR2: SGHTA, FQGNSA. V lost 3 bases to trimming and J lost 0 bases, with 9 bases between them. The CDR3 has 15 amino acids. The CDR3 DNA reads TGTGCCAGCAGCTTGAACAGGGATAGCAATCAGCCCCAGCATTTT. This codes for CASSLNRDSNQPQHF.